The text below deals with one TCR beta chain. Here immunoSEQ multiplex PCR was the method, and the copy in TCRdb shows in-frame clones only, minus some. Among 250,000 or so clones, 75% to 85% were seen once, and the ten largest hold less than 6.5%. The source of the sample is a study of blood T cell repertoires in COVID-19. This CDR3 region has 14 residues. Trimming took 3 bases from V and 5 from J, leaving 14 bases between them. From germline, CDR1 is SNHLY and CDR2 FYNNEI. The sample consisted of peripheral blood. The chain has TRBV2 and TRBJ2-7; D is uncertain. The source is a human donor in a cohort sampled during active COVID-19. CDR3 protein: CASSEIPGTNEQYF. CDR3 nucleotide sequence: TGTGCCAGCAGTGAGATCCCGGGTACTAACGAGCAGTACTTC.